This TCR beta chain was observed in a study of CD8+CD57+ T cells in acquired aplastic anemia. This CDR3 comprises 13 residues. Trimming removed 0 bases at V and 9 bases at J, with 9 bases between. The V gene's germline CDR1 is LGHNA and CDR2 YSLEER. The sequenced patients had an expansion of CD8+CD57+ cells seen by flow cytometry. Severe acquired aplastic anemia was present in every patient. This clonotype has only one observation. It was genomic DNA that served as the template for profiling TCR beta VDJ and CDR3. TCRdb called the reads again in MiXCR, with one record for every CDR3 protein. The sample consists of some 180,000 distinct CDR3 sequences, around 50% of them appearing once.

This chain links TRBV4-3 with TRBJ2-1; D gene unclear. Sequencing was done on a sample of sorted CD4+, CD8+, or CD8+CD57+ T cells (not recorded which) from PBMCs. The sequence came from a human donor with aplastic anemia. This CDR3 reads CASSQDWAREQFF. The CDR3, as DNA: TGCGCCAGCAGCCAAGATTGGGCACGTGAGCAGTTCTTC.